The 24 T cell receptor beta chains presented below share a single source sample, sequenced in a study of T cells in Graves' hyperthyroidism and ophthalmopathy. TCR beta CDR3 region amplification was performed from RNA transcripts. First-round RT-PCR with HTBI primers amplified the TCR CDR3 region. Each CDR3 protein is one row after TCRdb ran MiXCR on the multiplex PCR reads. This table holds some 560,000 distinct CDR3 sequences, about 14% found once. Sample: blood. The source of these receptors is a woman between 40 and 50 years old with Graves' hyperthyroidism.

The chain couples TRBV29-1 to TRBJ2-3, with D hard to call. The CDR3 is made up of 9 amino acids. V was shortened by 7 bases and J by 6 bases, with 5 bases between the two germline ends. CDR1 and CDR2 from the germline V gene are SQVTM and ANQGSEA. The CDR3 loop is CSATDTQYF. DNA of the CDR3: TGCAGCGCCACCGATACGCAGTATTTT.

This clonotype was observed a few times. This chain's CDR3 is CASSSGTGSHEQYF. CDR3 coding DNA: TGTGCCAGCAGCTCCGGGACAGGGTCCCACGAGCAGTACTTC. The chain recombines TRBV27 with TRBJ2-7; 9 nucleotides align to TRBD1. V was pared by 6 bases and J by 5 bases, with 8 bases of the junction left unmatched. This CDR3 contains 14 residues. CDR1 is MNHEY, CDR2 SMNVEV, per germline (reference sequence).

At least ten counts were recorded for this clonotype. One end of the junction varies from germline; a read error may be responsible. For the CDR3, the DNA is TGTGCCAGCAGTTTAGCGGGAACTAGCACAGATACGCAGTATTTT. It is translated as CASSLAGTSTDTQYF. The V call is TRBV5-1, the J call TRBJ2-3; the match to TRBD2 covers 8 bases. This CDR3 spans 15 amino acids. CDR1 is SGHRS and CDR2 is YFSETQ in the germline V gene.

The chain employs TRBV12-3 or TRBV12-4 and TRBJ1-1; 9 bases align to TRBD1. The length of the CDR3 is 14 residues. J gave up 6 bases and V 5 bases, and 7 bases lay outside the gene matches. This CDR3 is CASSTGTGWAEAFF. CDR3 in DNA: TGTGCCAGCAGTACCGGGACAGGGTGGGCTGAAGCTTTCTTT.

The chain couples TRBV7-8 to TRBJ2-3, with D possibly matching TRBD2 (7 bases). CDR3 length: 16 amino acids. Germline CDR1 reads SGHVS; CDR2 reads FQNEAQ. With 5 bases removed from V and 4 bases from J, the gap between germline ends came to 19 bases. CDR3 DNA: TGTGCCAGCAGCCTAGGGGGGGGGTGGGCCGCAGATACGCAGTATTTT. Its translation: CASSLGGGWAADTQYF.

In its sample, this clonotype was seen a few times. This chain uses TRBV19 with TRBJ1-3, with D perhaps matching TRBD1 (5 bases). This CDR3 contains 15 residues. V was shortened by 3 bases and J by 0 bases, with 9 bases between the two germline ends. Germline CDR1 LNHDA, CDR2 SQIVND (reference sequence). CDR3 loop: CASSILDSSGNTIYF. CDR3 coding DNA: TGTGCCAGTAGTATCCTAGACAGCTCTGGAAACACCATATATTTT.

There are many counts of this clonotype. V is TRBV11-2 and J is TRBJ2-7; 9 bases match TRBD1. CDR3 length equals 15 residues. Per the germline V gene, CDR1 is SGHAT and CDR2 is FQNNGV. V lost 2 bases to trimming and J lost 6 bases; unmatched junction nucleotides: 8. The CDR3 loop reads CASSLLRDRVFEQYF. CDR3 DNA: TGTGCCAGCAGCTTACTCCGGGACAGGGTGTTCGAGCAGTACTTC. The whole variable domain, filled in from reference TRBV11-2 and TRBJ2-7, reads EAGVAQSPRYKIIEKRQSVAFWCNPISGHATLYWYQQILGQGPKLLIQFQNNGVVDDSQLPKDRFSAERLKGVDSTLKIQPAKLEDSAVYLCASSLLRDRVFEQYFGPGTRLTVT.

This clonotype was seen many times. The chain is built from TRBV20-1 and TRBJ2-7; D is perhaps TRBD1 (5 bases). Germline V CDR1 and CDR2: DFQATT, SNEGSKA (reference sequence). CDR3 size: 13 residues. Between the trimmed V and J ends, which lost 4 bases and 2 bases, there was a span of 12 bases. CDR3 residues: CSATDTSTYEQYF. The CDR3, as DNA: TGCAGTGCTACGGACACTTCTACCTACGAGCAGTACTTC.

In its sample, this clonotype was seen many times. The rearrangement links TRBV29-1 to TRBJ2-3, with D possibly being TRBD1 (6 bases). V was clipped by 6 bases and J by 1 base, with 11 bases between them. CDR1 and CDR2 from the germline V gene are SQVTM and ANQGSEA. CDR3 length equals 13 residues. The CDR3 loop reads CSVAPGGTDTQYF. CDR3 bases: TGCAGCGTCGCTCCAGGGGGCACAGATACGCAGTATTTT.

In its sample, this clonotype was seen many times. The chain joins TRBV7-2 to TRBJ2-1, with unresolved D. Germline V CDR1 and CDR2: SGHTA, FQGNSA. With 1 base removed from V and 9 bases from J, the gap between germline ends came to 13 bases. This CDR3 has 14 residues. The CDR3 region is CASSLEAQFVEQFF. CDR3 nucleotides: TGTGCCAGCAGCTTAGAGGCTCAGTTTGTTGAGCAGTTCTTC.

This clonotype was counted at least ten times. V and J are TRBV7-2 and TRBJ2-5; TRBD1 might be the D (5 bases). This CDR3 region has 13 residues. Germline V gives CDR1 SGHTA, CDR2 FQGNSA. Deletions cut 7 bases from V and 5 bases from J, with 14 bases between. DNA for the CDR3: TGTGCCAGCACCGAAAGGGGCCAGGAGACCCAGTACTTC. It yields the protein CASTERGQETQYF.

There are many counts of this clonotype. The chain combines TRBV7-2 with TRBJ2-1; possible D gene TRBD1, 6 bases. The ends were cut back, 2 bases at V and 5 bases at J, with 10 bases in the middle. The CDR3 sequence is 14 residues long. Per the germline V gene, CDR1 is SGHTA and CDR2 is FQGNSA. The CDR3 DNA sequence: TGTGCCAGCAGCTTAACGGGACAAGACAATGAGCAGTTCTTC. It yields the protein CASSLTGQDNEQFF.

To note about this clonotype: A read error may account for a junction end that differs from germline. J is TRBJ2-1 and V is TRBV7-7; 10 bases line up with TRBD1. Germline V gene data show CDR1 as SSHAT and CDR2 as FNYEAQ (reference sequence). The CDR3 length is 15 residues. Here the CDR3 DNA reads TGTGCTAGCAGCTTAGGGACAGGGGACCGCAATGAGCAGTTCTTC. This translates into CASSLGTGDRNEQFF. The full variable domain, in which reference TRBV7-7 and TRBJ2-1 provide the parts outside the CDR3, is GAGVSQSPRYKVTKRGQDVTLRCDPISSHATLYWYQQALGQGPEFLTYFNYEAQPDKSGLPSDRFSAERPEGSISTLTIQRTEQRDSAMYRCASSLGTGDRNEQFFGPGTRLTVL.

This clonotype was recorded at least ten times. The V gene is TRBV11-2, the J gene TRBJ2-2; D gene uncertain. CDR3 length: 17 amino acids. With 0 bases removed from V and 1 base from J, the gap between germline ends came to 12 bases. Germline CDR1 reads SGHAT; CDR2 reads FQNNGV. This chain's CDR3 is CASSLEVRLRNTGELFF. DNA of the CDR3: TGTGCCAGCAGCTTAGAGGTCAGACTGAGGAACACCGGGGAGCTGTTTTTT.

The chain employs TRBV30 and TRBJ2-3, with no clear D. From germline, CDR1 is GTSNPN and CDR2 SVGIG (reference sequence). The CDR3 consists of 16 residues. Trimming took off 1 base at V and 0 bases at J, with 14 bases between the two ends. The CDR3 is CAWSGMAGTSTDTQYF. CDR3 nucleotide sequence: TGTGCCTGGAGTGGAATGGCAGGAACTAGCACAGATACGCAGTATTTT.

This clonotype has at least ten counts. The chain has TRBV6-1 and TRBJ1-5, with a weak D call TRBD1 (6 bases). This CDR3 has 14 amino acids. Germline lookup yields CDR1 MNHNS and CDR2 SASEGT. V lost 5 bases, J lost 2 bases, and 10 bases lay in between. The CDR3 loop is CASSLDRRNQPQHF. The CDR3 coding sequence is TGTGCCAGCAGTCTGGACAGACGCAATCAGCCCCAGCATTTT.

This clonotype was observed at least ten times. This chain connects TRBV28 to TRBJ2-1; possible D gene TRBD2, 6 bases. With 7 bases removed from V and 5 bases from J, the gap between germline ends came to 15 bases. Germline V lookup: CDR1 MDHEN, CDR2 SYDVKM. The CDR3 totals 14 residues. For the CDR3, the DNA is TGTGCCAGCAATTTGGCGGGGCCTCACAATGAGCAGTTCTTC. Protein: CASNLAGPHNEQFF.

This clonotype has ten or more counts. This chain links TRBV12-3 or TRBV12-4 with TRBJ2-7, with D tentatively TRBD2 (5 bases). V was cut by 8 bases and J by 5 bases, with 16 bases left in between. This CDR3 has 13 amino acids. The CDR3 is CASGTGSPNEQYF. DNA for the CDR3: TGTGCCAGCGGTACGGGATCTCCTAACGAGCAGTACTTC.

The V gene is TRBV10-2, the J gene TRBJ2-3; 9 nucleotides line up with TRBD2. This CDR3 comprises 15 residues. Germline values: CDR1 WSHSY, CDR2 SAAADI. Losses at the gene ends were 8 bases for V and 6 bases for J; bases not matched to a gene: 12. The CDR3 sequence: CASAFRGRDLDTQYF. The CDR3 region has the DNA TGCGCCAGCGCCTTTCGCGGGAGGGACTTGGATACGCAGTATTTT.

CDR3 region: CASFSMGTSDLDRTDTQYF. In DNA, the CDR3 is TGCGCCAGCTTCTCAATGGGGACTAGCGACCTAGATCGCACAGATACGCAGTATTTT. V gene TRBV5-1 combines with J gene TRBJ2-3; 10 bases line up with TRBD2. The CDR3 runs 19 residues. V was pared by 7 bases and J by 1 base, with 18 bases of the junction left unmatched. From germline, CDR1 is SGHRS and CDR2 YFSETQ.

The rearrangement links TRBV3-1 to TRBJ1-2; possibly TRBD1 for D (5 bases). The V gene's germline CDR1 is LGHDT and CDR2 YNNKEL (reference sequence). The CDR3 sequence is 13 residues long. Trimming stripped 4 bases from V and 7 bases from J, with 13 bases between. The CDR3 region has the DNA TGTGCCAGCAGCCGTGAAGGACACTCTGGCTACACCTTC. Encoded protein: CASSREGHSGYTF.

The CDR3 spells CASSLGLGQGLDEQYF. The CDR3, as DNA: TGTGCCAGCAGCTTAGGCCTGGGACAGGGACTAGACGAGCAGTACTTC. The chain recombines TRBV13 with TRBJ2-7; possibly TRBD1 for D (9 bases). Trimming left V 0 bases short and J 5 bases short, with 17 bases between. From germline, CDR1 is PRHDT and CDR2 FYEKMQ (reference sequence). The CDR3 covers 16 residues. The variable domain in full, completed from reference TRBV13 and TRBJ2-7, reads AAGVIQSPRHLIKEKRETATLKCYPIPRHDTVYWYQQGPGQDPQFLISFYEKMQSDKGSIPDRFSAQQFSDYHSELNMSSLELGDSALYFCASSLGLGQGLDEQYFGPGTRLTVT.

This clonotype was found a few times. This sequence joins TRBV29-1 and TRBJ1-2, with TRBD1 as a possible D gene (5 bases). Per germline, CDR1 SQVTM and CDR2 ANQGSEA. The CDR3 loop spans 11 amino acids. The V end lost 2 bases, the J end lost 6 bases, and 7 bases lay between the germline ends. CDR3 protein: CSVEQGDGYTF. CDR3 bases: TGCAGCGTTGAACAGGGTGATGGCTACACCTTC.

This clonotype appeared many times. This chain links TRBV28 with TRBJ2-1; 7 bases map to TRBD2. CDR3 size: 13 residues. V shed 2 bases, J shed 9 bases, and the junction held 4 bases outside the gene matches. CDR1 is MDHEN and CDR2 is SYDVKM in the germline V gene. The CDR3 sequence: CASSLVLAFEQFF. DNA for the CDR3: TGTGCCAGCAGTTTAGTACTAGCGTTTGAGCAGTTCTTC.